These T cell receptor beta chains were read from a single sample in a study of T cell changes during pregnancy in multiple sclerosis. Here immunoSEQ multiplex PCR was the method, and the copy in TCRdb shows in-frame clones only, minus some. This sample carries approximately 110,000 clones, approximately 91% of them seen once, and the ten largest clones take 3% to 3.5%. The sample here was peripheral blood, taken after pregnancy. Receptor source: a female donor with multiple sclerosis, enrolled in a pregnancy study. Each CDR3 is given with its conserved first and last residue. D genes are given only for firm matches. Some rows mark clone size as missing; the rest say once, few, many or name a class of expanded clone.

d_gene,j_gene,abundance,v_gene,CDR3nt,CDR3aa
TRBD1,TRBJ2-1,.,TRBV7-3,TGTGCCAGCAGACCAGATTCTACAGGGGTCAATGAGCAGTTCTTC,CASRPDSTGVNEQFF
.,TRBJ2-1,.,TRBV7-8,TGTGCCAGCAGCCCACTCAATGGGGCAGACAATGAGCAGTTCTTC,CASSPLNGADNEQFF
TRBD2,TRBJ2-1,once,TRBV9,TGTGCCAGCAGCGTGGATCCTAGCGGGGGCCGCAATGAGCAGTTCTTC,CASSVDPSGGRNEQFF
TRBD1,TRBJ2-3,.,TRBV6-5,TGTGCCAGCAGGCCGGCGAGGGGGCCCGGTACGCAGTATTTT,CASRPARGPGTQYF
.,TRBJ1-3,once,TRBV10-2,TGCGCCAGCAGTGAGGGTAGCTCTGGAAACACCATATATTTT,CASSEGSSGNTIYF
.,TRBJ1-5,.,TRBV11-2,TGTGCCAGCAGCTTAGACCCCGGGGGGGACAATCAGCCCCAGCATTTT,CASSLDPGGDNQPQHF
TRBD1,TRBJ2-7,.,TRBV6-5,TGTGCCAGCAGTGGGACAGGGGGGTACGAGCAGTACTTC,CASSGTGGYEQYF
.,TRBJ1-1,.,TRBV4-1,TGCGCCAGCAGCCAAGCCCCTGGGGGGATGAACACTGAAGCTTTCTTT,CASSQAPGGMNTEAFF
TRBD1,TRBJ1-2,.,TRBV7-3,TGTGCCAGCAGCCTCCTTGGGACAGGCTATGGCTACACCTTC,CASSLLGTGYGYTF
.,TRBJ1-6,.,TRBV5-1,TGCGCCAGCAGCATAACAGGGTTTCGTCCGAATTCACCCCTCCACTTT,CASSITGFRPNSPLHF
TRBD1,TRBJ1-6,.,TRBV9,TGTGCCAGCAGCGAAGGGGGACAGAGGAATTCACCCCTCCACTTT,CASSEGGQRNSPLHF